The rows below give T cell receptor beta chains drawn from one sample of a study of blood T cell repertoires in COVID-19. The data were produced by immunoSEQ multiplex PCR, yet TCRdb's version contains in-frame clones alone and is incomplete. The table has about 90,000 clones, roughly 84% seen once. The sample was peripheral blood. The receptors here all came from a man aged 55 to 69 with acute or convalescent COVID-19. Each CDR3 is given with its conserved first and last residue. D genes are given only for firm matches. The size field is filled for only some rows; it gives once, few, many or a size class.

CDR3: CASSSLTGGTDTQYF; DNA: TGTGCCAGCAGTTCCTTAACGGGGGGAACAGATACGCAGTATTTT; V: TRBV27; D: TRBD2; J: TRBJ2-3; length: 15; size: .
CDR3: CASSFSGANEQFF; DNA: TGTGCCAGCAGTTTTTCAGGGGCTAATGAGCAGTTCTTC; V: TRBV28; D: .; J: TRBJ2-1; length: 13; size: .
CDR3: CASSDRGNQETQYF; DNA: TGCGCCAGCAGTGACAGGGGAAACCAAGAGACCCAGTACTTC; V: TRBV10-1; D: .; J: TRBJ2-5; length: 14; size: few
CDR3: CASSYDPTGGETEAFF; DNA: TGTGCCAGCAGTTACGACCCAACAGGGGGAGAGACTGAAGCTTTCTTT; V: TRBV6-6; D: TRBD1; J: TRBJ1-1; length: 16; size: once
CDR3: CASSPGLAGYLAKNIQYF; DNA: TGTGCCAGCAGTCCGGGACTAGCGGGGTACCTAGCCAAAAACATTCAGTACTTC; V: TRBV6-6; D: TRBD2; J: TRBJ2-4; length: 18; size: .
CDR3: CSATGDTEAFF; DNA: TGCAGTGCGACAGGGGACACTGAAGCTTTCTTT; V: TRBV20-1; D: TRBD1; J: TRBJ1-1; length: 11; size: .
CDR3: CASSLGRGGYTGELFF; DNA: TGTGCCAGCAGCTTGGGGAGAGGGGGCTACACCGGGGAGCTGTTTTTT; V: TRBV5-8; D: TRBD1; J: TRBJ2-2; length: 16; size: .
CDR3: CASSLAGDTNTGELFF; DNA: TGCGCCAGCAGCTTGGCGGGGGATACGAACACCGGGGAGCTGTTTTTT; V: TRBV5-1; D: .; J: TRBJ2-2; length: 16; size: .
CDR3: CASSLVDSRSGNTIYF; DNA: TGTGCCAGCAGCTTGGTAGACTCCCGCTCTGGAAACACCATATATTTT; V: TRBV5-6; D: .; J: TRBJ1-3; length: 16; size: .
CDR3: CASSREGTQRSPLHF; DNA: TGTGCCAGCAGCCGAGAGGGGACTCAAAGGTCACCCCTCCACTTT; V: TRBV27; D: .; J: TRBJ1-6; length: 15; size: .
CDR3: CASDRGRGNEQFF; DNA: TGTGCCAGTGACAGGGGGCGCGGCAATGAGCAGTTCTTC; V: TRBV28; D: TRBD1; J: TRBJ2-1; length: 13; size: .
CDR3: CASSGDRVTGEQYF; DNA: TGTGCCAGCAGTGGGGACAGGGTAACTGGGGAGCAGTACTTC; V: TRBV2; D: TRBD1; J: TRBJ2-7; length: 14; size: .
CDR3: CASSSSGTSMETQYF; DNA: TGTGCCAGCAGCTCCTCCGGGACTAGCATGGAGACCCAGTACTTC; V: TRBV7-3; D: TRBD2; J: TRBJ2-5; length: 15; size: .
CDR3: CASSLVQGFNYGYTF; DNA: TGTGCCAGCAGCTTAGTCCAGGGGTTTAACTATGGCTACACCTTC; V: TRBV11-2; D: .; J: TRBJ1-2; length: 15; size: .
CDR3: CASSVELGEGYTF; DNA: TGTGCCAGCAGCGTAGAGTTGGGCGAGGGCTACACCTTC; V: TRBV9; D: .; J: TRBJ1-2; length: 13; size: few
CDR3: CASSAAEDGYGYTF; DNA: TGCGCCAGCAGCGCGGCGGAGGACGGGTATGGCTACACCTTC; V: TRBV5-1; D: .; J: TRBJ1-2; length: 14; size: .
CDR3: CASSQLTGAYNEQFF; DNA: TGTGCCAGCAGCCAGCTGACAGGGGCGTACAATGAGCAGTTCTTC; V: TRBV3-1/TRBV3-2; D: TRBD1; J: TRBJ2-1; length: 15; size: .
CDR3: CASSLRRDRDYEQYF; DNA: TGTGCCAGCAGCTTACGCCGGGACAGGGACTACGAGCAGTACTTC; V: TRBV11-1; D: TRBD1; J: TRBJ2-7; length: 15; size: few
CDR3: CASSQTGTGKTEAFF; DNA: TGTGCCAGCTCACAAACCGGGACAGGGAAGACTGAAGCTTTCTTT; V: TRBV18; D: TRBD1; J: TRBJ1-1; length: 15; size: .
CDR3: CASSLQQGAGQGYTF; DNA: TGCGCCAGCAGCCTCCAGCAGGGGGCAGGACAAGGCTACACCTTC; V: TRBV4-1; D: TRBD1; J: TRBJ1-2; length: 15; size: .
CDR3: CASSAQGSTGELFF; DNA: TGTGCCAGCAGTGCACAGGGAAGCACCGGGGAGCTGTTTTTT; V: TRBV2; D: .; J: TRBJ2-2; length: 14; size: few
CDR3: CASSQQWIRGPNYGYTF; DNA: TGCGCCAGCAGCCAACAATGGATCAGGGGACCAAACTATGGCTACACCTTC; V: TRBV4-1; D: .; J: TRBJ1-2; length: 17; size: .
CDR3: CASSSPGKGESPLHF; DNA: TGTGCCAGCAGCTCCCCGGGGAAGGGGGAGTCACCCCTCCACTTT; V: TRBV7-8; D: .; J: TRBJ1-6; length: 15; size: .
CDR3: CASKLTGDYGYTF; DNA: TGCGCCAGCAAATTGACAGGAGATTATGGCTACACCTTC; V: TRBV5-1; D: .; J: TRBJ1-2; length: 13; size: once
CDR3: CASRVAGNTEAFF; DNA: TGTGCCAGCAGAGTCGCGGGGAACACTGAAGCTTTCTTT; V: TRBV3-1/TRBV3-2; D: .; J: TRBJ1-1; length: 13; size: .
CDR3: CASSSPGLANYGYTF; DNA: TGTGCCAGCAGTTCCCCGGGGTTAGCTAACTATGGCTACACCTTC; V: TRBV27; D: .; J: TRBJ1-2; length: 15; size: .
CDR3: CASSTSDRVGSPLHF; DNA: TGTGCCAGCAGCACCTCGGACAGGGTAGGGTCACCCCTCCACTTT; V: TRBV3-1/TRBV3-2; D: TRBD1; J: TRBJ1-6; length: 15; size: few